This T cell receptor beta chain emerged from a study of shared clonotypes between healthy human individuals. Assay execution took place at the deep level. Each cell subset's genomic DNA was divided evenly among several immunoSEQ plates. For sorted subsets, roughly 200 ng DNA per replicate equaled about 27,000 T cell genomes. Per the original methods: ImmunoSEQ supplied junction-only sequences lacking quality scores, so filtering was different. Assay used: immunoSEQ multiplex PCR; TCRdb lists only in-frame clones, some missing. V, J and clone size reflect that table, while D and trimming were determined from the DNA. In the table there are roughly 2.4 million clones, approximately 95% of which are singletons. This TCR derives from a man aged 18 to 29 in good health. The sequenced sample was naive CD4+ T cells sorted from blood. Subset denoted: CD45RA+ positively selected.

The CDR3 region has the DNA TGTGCCAGCACTAAGACCGGGGGGATTGGAGAGACCCAGTACTTC. Its translation: CASTKTGGIGETQYF. The chain recombines TRBV6-1 with TRBJ2-5; TRBD2 aligns across 7 bases. The CDR3 consists of 15 residues. The V gene end was trimmed by 7 bases and the J gene end by 4 bases; junction bases not matched to a gene: 12. Germline V gene data show CDR1 as MNHNS and CDR2 as SASEGT.